The rows below give T cell receptor beta chains drawn from one sample of a study of identical twins. TCRdb reprocessed the 5' RACE reads with MiXCR, giving one entry per CDR3 protein. The sample includes 1.5 million to 2 million distinct CDR3 sequences, about 30% of them seen just once. Material for sequencing was cord blood. These receptors all stem from a newborn girl in good health. The CDR3 runs from the conserved cysteine through the conserved F or W. The order of the fields is J gene, clone size, V gene, D gene, CDR3 DNA, CDR3 protein. D genes are given only for firm matches. Size is stated for part of the rows, as once, few or many counts, or as a class when the clone is expanded.

TRBJ2-5 . TRBV20-1 TRBD1 TGCAGTGCTAGAGAGGGACAGTACCAAGAGACCCAGTACTTC CSAREGQYQETQYF
TRBJ1-6 few TRBV4-2 TRBD1 TGTGCCAGCAGCGCGCTTTTAAGACAGGGGGCTTATTCACCCCTCCACTTT CASSALLRQGAYSPLHF
TRBJ1-2 . TRBV7-2 . TGTGCCAGCAGCTTATGGGACAAAGGATATGGCTACACCTTC CASSLWDKGYGYTF
TRBJ1-5 . TRBV7-2 . TGTGCCAGCAGCCTCATGTCCGGGATCGACTATCAGCCCCAGCATTTT CASSLMSGIDYQPQHF
TRBJ1-4 . TRBV27 TRBD1 TGTGCCAGCACCACAGGGGGCGTCAGGGAAAAACTGTTTTTT CASTTGGVREKLFF
TRBJ2-5 few TRBV9 TRBD2 TGTGCCAGCAGCACCGGGACTAGCGGGAGTCAAACGTACTTC CASSTGTSGSQTYF
TRBJ2-7 few TRBV18 . TGTGCCAGCTCACGGGCAAGGGACGACTACGAGCAGTACTTC CASSRARDDYEQYF
TRBJ2-3 many TRBV7-2 TRBD2 TGTGCCAGCAGCTTTGTTGCGGGAGGGACAGATACGCAGTATTTT CASSFVAGGTDTQYF
TRBJ1-1 few TRBV4-2 . TGTGCCAGCAGCCAGGGGCCCCAGGGGAACACTGAAGCTTTCTTT CASSQGPQGNTEAFF
TRBJ1-2 few TRBV5-1 TRBD1 TGCGCCAGCAGCCCGACAGGGGGCAATGGCTACACCTTC CASSPTGGNGYTF
TRBJ2-7 few TRBV29-1 . TGCAGCGTGGGTGACAGGCTAGACTCCTACGAGCAGTACTTC CSVGDRLDSYEQYF
TRBJ2-3 many TRBV29-1 TRBD1 TGCAGCGTTGAGGGACAGGGGGAAGATACGCAGTATTTT CSVEGQGEDTQYF
TRBJ2-2 few TRBV6-4 . TGTGCCAGCAGCCCCCAGGCCCACACCGGGGAGCTGTTTTTT CASSPQAHTGELFF
TRBJ2-1 . TRBV11-1 TRBD2 TGTGTCAGCAGCCGGGGACTAGCGGGAGGGCCAGCGACTTACAATGAGCAGTTCTTC CVSSRGLAGGPATYNEQFF
TRBJ2-7 . TRBV2 TRBD2 TGTGCCAGCAGCCGACTAGCGCCTGAGCAGTACTTC CASSRLAPEQYF
TRBJ1-2 . TRBV12-3/TRBV12-4 . TGTGCCAGCTCCTCTGAGACAGCCCACTATGGCTACACCTTC CASSSETAHYGYTF
TRBJ1-2 many TRBV5-1 . TGCGCCAGCAGCTTGCGGGGCCTTAACTATGGCTACACCTTC CASSLRGLNYGYTF
TRBJ1-6 . TRBV10-3 . TGTGCCATCAGTTCCACAGGGCCCAATTCACCCCTCCACTTT CAISSTGPNSPLHF
TRBJ1-1 few TRBV12-3/TRBV12-4 . TGTGCCAGCAGTTTTTCGCAGGAGACTGAAGCTTTCTTT CASSFSQETEAFF
TRBJ2-3 . TRBV7-2 . TGTGCCAGCAGCTGGTTGCTCCCCACAGATACGCAGTATTTT CASSWLLPTDTQYF
TRBJ2-1 . TRBV6-5 TRBD2 TGTGCCAGCAGTTACTCTGCGGGGATCCTAGCGGGAGTCGACCACAATGAGCAGTTCTTC CASSYSAGILAGVDHNEQFF
TRBJ1-2 few TRBV11-2 . TGTGCCAGCAGCCCGCACAGGTTCTCTAACTATGGCTACACCTTC CASSPHRFSNYGYTF
TRBJ2-3 few TRBV4-1 . TGCGCCAGCAGCCGGGACGGTGTAACAAATACGCAGTATTTT CASSRDGVTNTQYF
TRBJ1-1 . TRBV6-1 . TGTGCCAGCAGTGAAAATTTTGGTTTAGGGGGACCTGAAGCTTTCTTT CASSENFGLGGPEAFF
TRBJ1-4 few TRBV2 TRBD1 TGTGCCAGCAGTGTAAGGGGGCGGCTTCTTAATGAAAAACTGTTTTTT CASSVRGRLLNEKLFF
TRBJ2-7 few TRBV28 . TGTGCCAGCAATCCGGGGAACTACGAGCAGTACTTC CASNPGNYEQYF
TRBJ2-3 . TRBV2 TRBD2 TGTGCCGGCAGGCAAGCGGGAGTGGGTATTTTTTCCACAGATACGCAGTATTTT CAGRQAGVGIFSTDTQYF
TRBJ2-1 . TRBV18 TRBD2 TGTGCCAGCTCACCGGGACCAGCGGGGAATGAGCAGTTCTTC CASSPGPAGNEQFF